These 23 T cell receptor beta chains share one sample of origin, sequenced in a study of human T cells and chemical hapten exposure. From the RACE reads, TCRdb called clonotypes with MiXCR, one entry per CDR3 protein. The table shows about 41,000 distinct CDR3 sequences, with 3.5% to 5% occurring only once. Time point specified: healthy volunteer bleed at 2 weeks. Total RNA extraction was carried out from unfractionated whole blood. Sequencing was carried out using whole blood. These receptors were taken from a human donor in good health. Some clones in this sample may be carry-over from other donors' samples.

V gene TRBV4-1 combines with J gene TRBJ1-1; 8 nucleotides align to TRBD1. CDR1 is MGHRA, CDR2 YSYEKL, per germline. CDR3 size: 17 residues. After removal of 3 bases from V and 0 bases from J, the junction contained 9 bases not matched to a gene. The CDR3 coding sequence is TGCGCCAGCAGCCAGGCCGGGACAGGAGGGATGAACACTGAAGCTTTCTTT. This encodes CASSQAGTGGMNTEAFF.

The sample holds many counts of this clonotype. The V and J genes are TRBV20-1 and TRBJ2-4; no clear D. From germline, CDR1 is DFQATT and CDR2 SNEGSKA (reference sequence). There are 12 residues in the CDR3. V lost 2 bases and J 7 bases, leaving 9 bases between the germline ends. The CDR3 loop reads CSARTNPNIQYF. In nucleotides, the CDR3 is TGCAGTGCTAGAACCAATCCCAACATTCAGTACTTC.

This chain links TRBV29-1 with TRBJ2-1; TRBD1 matches 10 bases. The length of the CDR3 is 13 residues. Germline CDR1 is SQVTM and CDR2 is ANQGSEA. The CDR3 DNA reads as TGCACCTTCCGGACAGGGGGATCAAATGAGCAGTTCTTC. As protein: CTFRTGGSNEQFF.

The V call is TRBV10-3, the J call TRBJ2-1; D may be TRBD1 (6 bases). This CDR3 contains 18 residues. CDR1 and CDR2 (germline): ENHRY, SYGVKD. The V end was cut by 9 bases, the J end by 5 bases, with 29 bases between. In nucleotides, the CDR3 is TGTGCCATTACCCAACGGCAGGGGACCCCTAAAACTAACAATGAGCAGTTCTTC. Translated, it gives CAITQRQGTPKTNNEQFF.

This clonotype was observed many times. The V and J genes are TRBV28 and TRBJ1-1; D might be TRBD1 (5 bases). There are 16 residues in the CDR3. Per germline, CDR1 MDHEN and CDR2 SYDVKM. The V end lost 6 bases, the J end lost 3 bases, and 20 bases lay between the germline ends. The CDR3 protein is CASSPGTGPTYTEAFF. DNA for the CDR3: TGTGCCAGCAGCCCCGGTACGGGACCCACCTACACTGAAGCTTTCTTT.

This clonotype was seen more than once but under ten times. CDR3 sequence (DNA): TGTGCCAGCAGCTTGGGTCACGGGTGGATTCTAAGCACAGATACGCAGTATTTT. Residues: CASSLGHGWILSTDTQYF. This rearrangement joins TRBV7-9 to TRBJ2-3; no clear D. Germline CDR1 reads SEHNR; CDR2 reads FQNEAQ (reference sequence). The CDR3 has 18 amino acids. Trimming took 3 bases from V and 0 from J, leaving 19 bases between them.

This clonotype was seen repeatedly, ten times or more. This rearrangement joins TRBV5-1 to TRBJ2-3; D unclear. V dropped 4 bases and J dropped 3 bases, with 9 bases sitting between them. This CDR3 has 13 residues. Germline values: CDR1 SGHRS, CDR2 YFSETQ. In DNA form, the CDR3 reads TGCGCCAGCAGCCCTACAGTGACAGATACGCAGTATTTT. Translated, it gives CASSPTVTDTQYF.

There are many counts of this clonotype. The junction departs from the called germline gene at one end, perhaps through a read error. The chain recombines TRBV29-1 with TRBJ2-1; 10 bases align to TRBD2. The CDR3 has 14 residues. Germline V gives CDR1 SQVTM, CDR2 ANQGSEA. Here the CDR3 reads CSAEAGGAYNEQFF. The CDR3, as DNA: TGCAGCGCTGAAGCGGGAGGGGCCTACAATGAGCAGTTCTTC.

The CDR3 nucleotides read TGTGCCAGCAGTTCGGGACTAGCGGGAGTAACCTGGGAGCTGTTTTTT. Translating gives CASSSGLAGVTWELFF. The chain links TRBV12-3 or TRBV12-4 to TRBJ2-2, with 14 bases fitting TRBD2. Trimming took 4 bases from V and 9 from J; bases not matched to a gene: 7. This CDR3 is built from 16 residues.

The chain recombines TRBV20-1 with TRBJ2-1; 10 bases line up with TRBD2. With 4 bases clipped from V and 1 base from J, the junction kept 7 bases outside the gene matches. Germline-derived CDR1 and CDR2 are DFQATT and SNEGSKA (reference sequence). The CDR3 runs 16 residues. Written as DNA, the CDR3 is TGCAGTGCTAAAGTAGCGGGAGGCTCTTCCTACAATGAGCAGTTCTTC. The encoded protein is CSAKVAGGSSYNEQFF.

This clonotype was recorded at least ten times. The chain couples TRBV28 to TRBJ2-7, with D possibly being TRBD2 (7 bases). Germline CDR1 is MDHEN and CDR2 is SYDVKM. V was shortened by 7 bases and J by 1 base, with 14 bases between the two germline ends. CDR3 length equals 14 residues. CDR3 coding DNA: TGTGCCAGCAAGGGGGGGACTGCATCCTACGAGCAGTACTTC. It specifies CASKGGTASYEQYF. Together with reference TRBV28 and TRBJ2-7, the CDR3 gives the full variable domain: DVKVTQSSRYLVKRTGEKVFLECVQDMDHENMFWYRQDPGLGLRLIYFSYDVKMKEKGDIPEGYSVSREKKERFSLILESASTNQTSMYLCASKGGTASYEQYFGPGTRLTVT.

In its sample, this clonotype was seen many times. The rearrangement joins TRBV5-1 to TRBJ1-1, with a tentative D call TRBD1 (5 bases). Trimming took off 4 bases at V and 7 bases at J, with 11 bases between the two ends. Germline CDR1 reads SGHRS; CDR2 reads YFSETQ. CDR3 length: 12 residues. CDR3 coding DNA: TGCGCCAGCAGCCGGGACGCCTATGAAGCTTTCTTT. Its protein is CASSRDAYEAFF.

This clonotype came up many times. The rearrangement uses TRBV12-3 or TRBV12-4 and TRBJ1-1; D uncertain. V was clipped by 6 bases and J by 1 base, with 9 bases between them. The CDR3 has 13 residues. Here the CDR3 reads CASSRVGNTEAFF. CDR3 in DNA: TGTGCCAGCAGCCGCGTAGGGAACACTGAAGCTTTCTTT.

This clonotype was detected many times. V gene TRBV28 combines with J gene TRBJ2-7; D not resolved. The V and J ends lost 4 bases and 3 bases respectively, with 13 bases between them. The CDR3 is made up of 14 amino acids. CDR1 and CDR2 from the germline V gene are MDHEN and SYDVKM. CDR3 in amino acids: CASSSGPPRYEQYF. The CDR3 DNA reads TGTGCCAGCAGTTCCGGGCCCCCCCGCTACGAGCAGTACTTC.

In this sample, this clonotype turned up a few times. The rearrangement joins TRBV5-1 to TRBJ2-3; TRBD1 matches at 9 bases. The CDR3 loop spans 16 amino acids. J gave up 5 bases and V 1 base, and 8 bases lay outside the gene matches. CDR1 and CDR2 (germline): SGHRS, YFSETQ. In DNA, the CDR3 is TGCGCCAGCAGCTTGTTCCGGACAGGGGAGGGAGATACGCAGTATTTT. Its protein is CASSLFRTGEGDTQYF.

On this clonotype: This may be a read error, as it is one base from a much larger clone. The CDR3: CSAPGWEGRDEQYF. CDR3 bases: TGCAGTGCCCCTGGGTGGGAGGGCCGTGACGAGCAGTACTTC. V is TRBV20-1 and J is TRBJ2-7; 7 bases map to TRBD2. After removal of 6 bases from V and 5 bases from J, the junction contained 13 bases not matched to a gene. This CDR3 has 14 amino acids. CDR1 and CDR2 from the germline V gene are DFQATT and SNEGSKA (reference sequence).

This clonotype has at least ten counts. The V call is TRBV28, the J call TRBJ1-6; maybe TRBD1 (5 bases). The germline CDR1 and CDR2 sequences are MDHEN and SYDVKM. This CDR3 is 15 amino acids long. The ends were cut back, 5 bases at V and 8 bases at J, with 16 bases in the middle. The CDR3 DNA follows: TGTGCCAGCAGTCTTTGGGACCGAGGGGATTCACCCCTCCACTTT. Its translation is CASSLWDRGDSPLHF.

This clonotype was detected ten times or more. The chain employs TRBV29-1 and TRBJ1-1, with a possible D match to TRBD1 (6 bases). CDR3 size: 11 residues. From germline, CDR1 is SQVTM and CDR2 ANQGSEA. V shed 7 bases and J shed 7 bases, with 13 bases lying between them. The CDR3, as DNA: TGCAGCGGTTTGGAGGGGGGTGAAGCTTTCTTT. This gives the protein CSGLEGGEAFF.

This clonotype showed up many times. The V call is TRBV21-1, the J call TRBJ1-3. TRBV21-1 is a documented pseudogene. This CDR3 comprises 16 residues. In DNA, the CDR3 is TGTGCCAGCAGCAAAGGAGGCAGCCCCTCTGGAAACACCATATATTTT. As protein: CASSKGGSPSGNTIYF.

V gene TRBV5-4 combines with J gene TRBJ1-1; 12 bases align to TRBD1. V lost 8 bases and J lost 8; bases outside the gene matches: 16. The CDR3 runs to 16 residues. From germline, CDR1 is SGHNT and CDR2 YYREEE (reference sequence). The CDR3 sequence is CASANGTGGAGGEAFF. The DNA for the CDR3 is TGTGCCAGTGCTAACGGGACAGGGGGCGCGGGGGGGGAAGCTTTCTTT.

This clonotype was picked up many times. The chain is built from TRBV20-1 and TRBJ1-1; a possible D gene is TRBD1 (6 bases). The ends were cut back, 0 bases at V and 0 bases at J, with 20 bases in the middle. The germline CDR1 and CDR2 sequences are DFQATT and SNEGSKA (reference sequence). The CDR3 totals 18 residues. The CDR3 sequence: CSARDRNRALGMNTEAFF. Here the CDR3 DNA reads TGCAGTGCTAGAGATCGGAACAGGGCGCTTGGAATGAACACTGAAGCTTTCTTT.

This clonotype was seen at least ten times. The genes are TRBV12-3 or TRBV12-4 and TRBJ1-4; TRBD1 might be the D (5 bases). V dropped 6 bases and J dropped 5 bases, with 13 bases sitting between them. This CDR3 region has 14 residues. The CDR3 spells CASSARGSNEKLFF. CDR3 DNA: TGTGCCAGCAGCGCTAGGGGTTCCAATGAAAAACTGTTTTTT.

This clonotype was recorded many times. The chain couples TRBV29-1 to TRBJ2-3; 8 nucleotides line up with TRBD2. CDR1 is SQVTM and CDR2 is ANQGSEA in the germline V gene. This CDR3 region has 14 residues. J gave up 0 bases and V 4 bases, and 3 bases lay outside the gene matches. CDR3 in amino acids: CSVVVAGSTDTQYF. The CDR3 DNA follows: TGCAGCGTTGTGGTAGCGGGAAGCACAGATACGCAGTATTTT.